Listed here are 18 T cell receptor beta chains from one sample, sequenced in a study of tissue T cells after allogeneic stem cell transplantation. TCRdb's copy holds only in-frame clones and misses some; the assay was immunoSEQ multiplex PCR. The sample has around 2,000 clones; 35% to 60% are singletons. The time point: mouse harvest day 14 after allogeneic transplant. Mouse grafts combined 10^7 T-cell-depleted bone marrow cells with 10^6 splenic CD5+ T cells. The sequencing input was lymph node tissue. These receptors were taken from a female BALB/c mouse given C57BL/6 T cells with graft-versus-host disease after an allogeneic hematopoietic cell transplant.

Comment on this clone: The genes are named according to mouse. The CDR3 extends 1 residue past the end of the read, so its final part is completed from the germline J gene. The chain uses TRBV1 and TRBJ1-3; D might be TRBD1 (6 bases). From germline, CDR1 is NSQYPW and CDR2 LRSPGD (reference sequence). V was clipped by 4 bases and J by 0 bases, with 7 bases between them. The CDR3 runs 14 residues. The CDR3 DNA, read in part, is TGCACCTGCAGTGGGGACAATTCTGGAAATACGCTCTAT. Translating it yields CTCSGDNSGNTLY. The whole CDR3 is CTCSGDNSGNTLYF.

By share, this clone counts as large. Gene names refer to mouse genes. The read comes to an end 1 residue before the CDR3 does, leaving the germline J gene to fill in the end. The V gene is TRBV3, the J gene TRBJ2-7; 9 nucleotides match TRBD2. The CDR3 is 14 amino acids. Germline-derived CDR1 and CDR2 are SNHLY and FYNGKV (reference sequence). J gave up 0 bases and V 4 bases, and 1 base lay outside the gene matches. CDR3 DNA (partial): TGTGCCAGCAGCTGGACTGGGGTCTCCTATGAACAGTAC. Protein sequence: CASSWTGVSYEQY. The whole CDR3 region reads CASSWTGVSYEQYF.

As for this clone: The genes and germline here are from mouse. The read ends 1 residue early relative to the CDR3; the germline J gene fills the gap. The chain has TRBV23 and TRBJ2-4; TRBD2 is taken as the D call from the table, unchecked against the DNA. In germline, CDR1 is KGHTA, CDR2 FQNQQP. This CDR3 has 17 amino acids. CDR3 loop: CSSSQSLGGRDQNTLYF. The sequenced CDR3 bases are TGCTCCAGCAGTCAATCTCTGGGGGGGCGCGATCAAAACACCTTGTAC.

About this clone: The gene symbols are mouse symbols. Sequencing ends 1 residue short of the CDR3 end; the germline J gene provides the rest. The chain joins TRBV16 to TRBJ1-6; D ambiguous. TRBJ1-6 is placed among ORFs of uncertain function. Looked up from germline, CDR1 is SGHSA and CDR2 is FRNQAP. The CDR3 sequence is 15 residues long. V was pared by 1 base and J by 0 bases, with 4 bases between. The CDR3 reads CASSLVTSYNSPLYF. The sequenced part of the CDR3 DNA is TGTGCAAGCAGCTTAGTTACTTCCTATAATTCGCCCCTCTAC.

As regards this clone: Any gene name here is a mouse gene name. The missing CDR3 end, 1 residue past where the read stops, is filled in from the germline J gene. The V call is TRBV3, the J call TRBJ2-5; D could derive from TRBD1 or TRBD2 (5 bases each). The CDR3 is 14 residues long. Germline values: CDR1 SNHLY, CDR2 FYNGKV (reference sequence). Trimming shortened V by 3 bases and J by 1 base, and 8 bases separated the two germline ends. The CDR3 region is CASSFGGDQDTQYF. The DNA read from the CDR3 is TGTGCCAGCAGCTTCGGGGGAGACCAAGACACCCAGTAC.

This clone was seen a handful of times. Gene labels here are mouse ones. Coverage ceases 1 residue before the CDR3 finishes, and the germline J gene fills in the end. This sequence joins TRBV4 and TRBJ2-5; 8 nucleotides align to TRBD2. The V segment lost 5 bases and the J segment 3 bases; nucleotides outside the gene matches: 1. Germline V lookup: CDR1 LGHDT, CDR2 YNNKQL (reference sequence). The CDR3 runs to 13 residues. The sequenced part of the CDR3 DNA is TGTGCCAGCAGCCACTGGGGGCAAGACACCCAGTAC. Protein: CASSHWGQDTQY. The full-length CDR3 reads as CASSHWGQDTQYF.

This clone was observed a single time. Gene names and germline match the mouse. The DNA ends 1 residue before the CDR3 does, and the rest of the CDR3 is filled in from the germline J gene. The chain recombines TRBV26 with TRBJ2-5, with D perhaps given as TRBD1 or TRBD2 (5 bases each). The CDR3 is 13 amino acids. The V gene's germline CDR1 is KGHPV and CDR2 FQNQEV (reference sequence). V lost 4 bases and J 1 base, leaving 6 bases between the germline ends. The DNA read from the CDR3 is TGTGCCAGCAGTCAGGGACACCAAGACACCCAGTAC. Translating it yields CASSQGHQDTQY. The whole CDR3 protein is CASSQGHQDTQYF.

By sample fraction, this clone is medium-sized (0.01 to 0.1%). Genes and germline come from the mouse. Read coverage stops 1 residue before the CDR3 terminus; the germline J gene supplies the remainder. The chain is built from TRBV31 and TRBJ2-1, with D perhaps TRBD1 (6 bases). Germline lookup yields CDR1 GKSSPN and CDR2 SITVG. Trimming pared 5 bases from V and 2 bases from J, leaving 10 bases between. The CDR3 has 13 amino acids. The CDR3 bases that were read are TGTGCCTGGGCCGGGACATACTATGCTGAGCAGTTC. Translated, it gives CAWAGTYYAEQF. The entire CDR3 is CAWAGTYYAEQFF.

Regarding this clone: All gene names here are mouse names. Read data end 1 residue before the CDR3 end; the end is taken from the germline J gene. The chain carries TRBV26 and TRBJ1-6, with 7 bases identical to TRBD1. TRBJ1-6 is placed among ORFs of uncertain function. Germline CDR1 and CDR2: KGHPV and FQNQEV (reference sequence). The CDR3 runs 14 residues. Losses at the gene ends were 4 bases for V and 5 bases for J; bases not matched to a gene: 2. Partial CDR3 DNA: TGTGCCAGCAGTCCAGGGGGAGATAATTCGCCCCTCTAC. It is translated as CASSPGGDNSPLY. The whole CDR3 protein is CASSPGGDNSPLYF.

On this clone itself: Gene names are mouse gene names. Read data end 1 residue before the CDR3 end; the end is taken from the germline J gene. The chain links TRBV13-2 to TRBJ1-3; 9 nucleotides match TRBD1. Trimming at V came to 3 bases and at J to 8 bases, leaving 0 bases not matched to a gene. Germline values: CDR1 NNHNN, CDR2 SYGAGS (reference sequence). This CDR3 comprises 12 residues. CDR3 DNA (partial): TGTGCCAGCGGTGGGACAGGGGATACGCTCTAT. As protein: CASGGTGDTLY. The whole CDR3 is CASGGTGDTLYF.

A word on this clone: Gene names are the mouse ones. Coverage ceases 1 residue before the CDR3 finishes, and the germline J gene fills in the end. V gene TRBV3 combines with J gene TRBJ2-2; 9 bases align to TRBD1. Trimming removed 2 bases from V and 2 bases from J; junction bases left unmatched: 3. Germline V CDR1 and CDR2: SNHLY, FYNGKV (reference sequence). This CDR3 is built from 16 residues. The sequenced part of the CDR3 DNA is TGTGCCAGCAGCTTATCCGGACAGGGGAACACCGGGCAGCTCTAC. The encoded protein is CASSLSGQGNTGQLY. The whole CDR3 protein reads CASSLSGQGNTGQLYF.

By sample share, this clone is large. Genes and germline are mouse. The CDR3 bases that were read are TGTGCCAGCAGTCTGCAGAGATCTTATAACAACCAGGCTCCGCTT. Its translation is CASSLQRSYNNQAPL. The whole CDR3 sequence is CASSLQRSYNNQAPLF. The chain joins TRBV26 to TRBJ1-5, with D unclear. The read ends 1 residue before the CDR3 terminus; that terminus is restored from the germline J gene. V was cut by 2 bases and J by 0 bases, with 11 bases left in between. Germline CDR1 is KGHPV and CDR2 is FQNQEV (reference sequence). This CDR3 is 16 amino acids long. Full variable domain (rest looked up from reference TRBV26 and TRBJ1-5): NSKVIQTPRYLVKGQGQKAKMRCIPEKGHPVVFWYQQNKNNEFKFLINFQNQEVLQQIDMTEKRFSAECPSNSPCSLEIQSSEAGDSALYLCASSLQRSYNNQAPLFGEGTRLSVL.

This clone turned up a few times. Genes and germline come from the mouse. The DNA read from the CDR3 is TGTGCCAGCAGTGACACAGGGTACTCCGACTACACC. Amino acids: CASSDTGYSDYT. The CDR3, in full, reads CASSDTGYSDYTF. The rearrangement uses TRBV13-3 and TRBJ1-2, with TRBD1 as a possible D gene (6 bases). The CDR3 end falls 1 residue outside the read, so it is completed with the germline J gene. Trimming removed 2 bases at V and 3 bases at J, with 8 bases between. CDR1 is NNHDY and CDR2 is SYVADS in the germline V gene. The CDR3 sequence is 13 residues long.

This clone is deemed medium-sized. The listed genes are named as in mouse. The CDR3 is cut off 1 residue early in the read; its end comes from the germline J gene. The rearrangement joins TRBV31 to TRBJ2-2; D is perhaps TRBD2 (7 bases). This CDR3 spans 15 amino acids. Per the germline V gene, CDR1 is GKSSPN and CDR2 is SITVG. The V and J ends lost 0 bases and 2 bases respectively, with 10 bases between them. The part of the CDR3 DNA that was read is TGTGCCTGGAGTCTCCCTGGGGGCAACACCGGGCAGCTCTAC. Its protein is CAWSLPGGNTGQLY. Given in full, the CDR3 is CAWSLPGGNTGQLYF.

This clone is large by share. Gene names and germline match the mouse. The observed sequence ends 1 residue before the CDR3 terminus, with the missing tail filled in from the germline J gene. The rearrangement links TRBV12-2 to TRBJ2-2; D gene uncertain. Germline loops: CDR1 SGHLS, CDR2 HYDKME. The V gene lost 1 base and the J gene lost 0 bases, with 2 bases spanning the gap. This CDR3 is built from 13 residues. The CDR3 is CASSLANTGQLYF. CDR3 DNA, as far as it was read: TGTGCCAGCTCTCTAGCAAACACCGGGCAGCTCTAC.

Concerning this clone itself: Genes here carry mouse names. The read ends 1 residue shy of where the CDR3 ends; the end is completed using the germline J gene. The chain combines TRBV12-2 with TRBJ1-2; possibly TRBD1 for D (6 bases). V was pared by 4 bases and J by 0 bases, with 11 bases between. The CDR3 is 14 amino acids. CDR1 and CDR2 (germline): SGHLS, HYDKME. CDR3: CASSRQAANSDYTF. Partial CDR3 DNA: TGTGCCAGCTCACGACAGGCTGCAAACTCCGACTACACC. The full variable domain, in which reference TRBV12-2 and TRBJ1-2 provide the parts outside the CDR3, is NSGVVQSPRYIIKGKGERSILKCIPISGHLSVAWYQQTQGQELKFFIQHYDKMERDKGNLPSRFSVQQFDDYHSEMNMSALELEDSAVYFCASSRQAANSDYTFGSGTRLLVI.

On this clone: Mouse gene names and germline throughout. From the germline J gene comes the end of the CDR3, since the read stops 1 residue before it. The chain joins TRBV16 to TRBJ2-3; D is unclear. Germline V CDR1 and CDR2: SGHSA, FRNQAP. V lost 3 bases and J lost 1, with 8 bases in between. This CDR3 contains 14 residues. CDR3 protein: CASSFPGGAETLYF. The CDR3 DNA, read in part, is TGTGCAAGCAGCTTCCCGGGAGGTGCAGAAACGCTGTAT. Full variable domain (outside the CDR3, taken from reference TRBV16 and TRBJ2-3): NAGVIQTPRHKVTGKGQEATLWCEPISGHSAVFWYRQTIVQGLEFLTYFRNQAPIDDSGMPKERFSAQMPNQSHSTLKIQSTQPQDSAVYLCASSFPGGAETLYFGSGTRLTVL.

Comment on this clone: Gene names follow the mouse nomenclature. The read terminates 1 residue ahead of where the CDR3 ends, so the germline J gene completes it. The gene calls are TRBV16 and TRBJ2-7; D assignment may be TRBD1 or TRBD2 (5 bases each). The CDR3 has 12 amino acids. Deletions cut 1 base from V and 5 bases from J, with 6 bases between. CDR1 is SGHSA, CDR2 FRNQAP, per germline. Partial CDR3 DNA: TGTGCAAGCAGCTTAGCGGGGGATGAACAGTAC. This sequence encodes CASSLAGDEQY. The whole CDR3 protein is CASSLAGDEQYF. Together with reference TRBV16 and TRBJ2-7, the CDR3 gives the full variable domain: NAGVIQTPRHKVTGKGQEATLWCEPISGHSAVFWYRQTIVQGLEFLTYFRNQAPIDDSGMPKERFSAQMPNQSHSTLKIQSTQPQDSAVYLCASSLAGDEQYFGPGTRLTVL.